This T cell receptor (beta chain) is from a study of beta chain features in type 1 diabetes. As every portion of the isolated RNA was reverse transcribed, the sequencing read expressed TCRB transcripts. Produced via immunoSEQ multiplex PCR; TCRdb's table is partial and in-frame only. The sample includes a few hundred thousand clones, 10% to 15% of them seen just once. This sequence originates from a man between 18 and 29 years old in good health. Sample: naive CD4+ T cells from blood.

In DNA, the CDR3 is TGTGCCAGCAGCTCCCTCGGACTCTGGAGCTCCTACAATGAGCAGTTCTTC. Translating gives CASSSLGLWSSYNEQFF. This chain uses TRBV7-9 with TRBJ2-1; possible D gene TRBD2, 5 bases. Germline CDR1 SEHNR, CDR2 FQNEAQ (reference sequence). The CDR3 spans 17 residues. The ends were cut back, 4 bases at V and 0 bases at J, with 16 bases in the middle. The full variable domain, in which reference TRBV7-9 and TRBJ2-1 provide the parts outside the CDR3, is DTGVSQNPRHKITKRGQNVTFRCDPISEHNRLYWYRQTLGQGPEFLTYFQNEAQLEKSRLLSDRFSAERPKGSFSTLEIQRTEQGDSAMYLCASSSLGLWSSYNEQFFGPGTRLTVL.